This T cell receptor beta chain was sequenced in a study of shared clonotypes between healthy human individuals (dated by TCRdb to 2018 to 2021). Some background on the complete study: The cohort comprised two women and three men aged 18 to 49 years. To estimate repertoire size and how much clonotype sharing occurs between individuals, the study deeply sequenced the blood TCR repertoires of five or six healthy adults. For each donor, CD4 naive and CD4 memory were each given three plates, CD8 naive was given two plates, and CD8 memory was given one plate. Libraries were prepared and TCR repertoires were sequenced by different laboratories using diverse techniques, in order to increase sequencing depth and limit assay-specific biases. Leukapheresis yielded between about 0.94 and 9 billion PBMCs per donor.

General conclusions and limits of the study: Rarefaction of sorted-subset datasets indicated incomplete sequencing despite the large sequencing depth. Across a handful of donors, around 5.4% of naive CD4, roughly 3.8% of naive CD8, about 2.3% of memory CD4, and about 0.44% of memory CD8 clonotypes were shared. Larger estimated clonotype richness was generally found for naive subsets than for memory subsets. Based on pairwise subsampling, the degree of clonotype sharing among donors was expected to be affected by sequencing depth. Higher generation probabilities were observed for clonotypes shared by all four sorted-subset donors than for non-shared clonotypes. The genetic and exposure-history diversity represented was limited by the small number of donors. Only blood was sampled, and tissue TCR repertoires likely differ from those in blood.

This clone was seen only a few times. Its antigen remains unidentified. It has no much larger one-base neighbor in the sample; base qualities were not kept. Trimming accounts for 0 bases at V and 8 bases at J, while the number of junction bases matched to no gene is 7. The CDR3 contains 15 residues, cysteine and phenylalanine counted. Only the CDR3 part of the read is kept: 45 bases, read in frame from the first base. Per the germline V gene, SGHRS is the CDR1 and YFSETQ is the CDR2. Donors were healthy HIV-negative adults with no recently reported acute infections or vaccinations. Only Caucasian adults living in Nashville, Tennessee, USA were represented among the donors. CD8 memory samples were composed of magnetically selected CD45RO+ cells combined with CCR7-negative CD45RA+ effector memory (TemRA) cells. Blood was obtained by leukapheresis, after which PBMCs were separated by Ficoll-Histopaque density gradient centrifugation and cryopreserved in liquid nitrogen vapor phase. Purity and quantity of every magnetically sorted T cell population were checked by analytical flow cytometry. Genomic DNA was isolated from every sorted fraction and measured by UV absorbance on a Nanodrop 2000c.

Using the deep immunoSEQ assay, TCR CDR3 regions were amplified from genomic DNA by multiplex PCR. Extracted genomic DNA from each cell subset was spread evenly across all wells of several immunoSEQ 96-well plates, with each plate serving as a replicate. Each replicate PCR for sorted subsets received around 200 ng genomic DNA, equal to roughly 30,000 T cell genomes. Purified libraries were measured with a Qubit 3.0 fluorometer, size-checked on a Bioanalyzer 2100, and measured again with the KAPA Library Quantification kit. Each immunoSEQ 96-well plate was sequenced on its own single-read 150-cycle Illumina NextSeq 550 flow cell. In the authors' own workflow: Because the immunoSEQ output held only junctional sequences and lacked quality scores, the filtering could not match the filtering applied to full-length reads. To assign V/J genes and CDR3, sequences were annotated using PyIR, a Python wrapper for IgBLAST v1.9, with IMGT germline references. Reads were removed for weak V/J assignments (E-value above 1e-6), missing CDR3, stop codons, out-of-frame junctions, or ambiguous translated residues. V3J clonotypes were defined as sequences sharing an identical inferred V gene, J gene, and CDR3 amino acid sequence. Percentage overlap between repertoires was calculated by dividing the number of shared unique clonotypes by the size of the smaller repertoire. Three approaches were used to assess repertoire richness: RTK rarefaction, the Chao1 estimator, and Recon v2.1 estimates of unobserved clonotypes. Generation probabilities were computed with OLGA for all TCRbeta clonotypes obtained by the gDNA method from several donors. TCRdb limited this immuneACCESS table to in-frame rearrangements with V and J called. A share of clones is missing; checked studies link under half to unresolved V genes, and the rest is unexplained. Clone size and the V and J calls come from that table; the DNA yielded D and trimming. This sample lists around 100,000 clones; around 71% were detected once. The ten most abundant clones make up approximately 23% of the sample.

This TCR came from a woman aged 25 to 45 in good health. The chain is assembled from TRBV5-1 and TRBJ2-1, with 8 middle bases fitting TRBD2. The sequenced sample consisted of memory CD8+ T cells sorted from blood. Explained via the paper, the cell subset or site label denotes: CD45RO+ cells pooled with CCR7-negative TemRA cells. This receptor has the CDR3 CASSLASGPLHEQFF. The DNA is as follows: TGCGCCAGCAGCTTGGCTAGCGGGCCCTTACATGAGCAGTTCTTC.